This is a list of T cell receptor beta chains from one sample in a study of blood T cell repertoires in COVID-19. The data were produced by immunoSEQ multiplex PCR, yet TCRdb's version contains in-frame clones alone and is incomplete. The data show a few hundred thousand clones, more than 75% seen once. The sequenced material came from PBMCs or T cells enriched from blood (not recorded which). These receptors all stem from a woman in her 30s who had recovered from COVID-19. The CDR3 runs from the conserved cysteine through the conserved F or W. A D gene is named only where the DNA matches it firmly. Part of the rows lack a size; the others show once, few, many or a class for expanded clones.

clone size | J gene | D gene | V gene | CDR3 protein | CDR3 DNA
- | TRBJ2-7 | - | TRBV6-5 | CASSARGQSYEQYF | TGTGCCAGCAGCGCACGAGGACAGTCCTACGAGCAGTACTTC
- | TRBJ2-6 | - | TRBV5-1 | CASSLGPGVTGANVLTF | TGCGCCAGCAGCTTGGGTCCGGGAGTCACTGGGGCCAACGTCCTGACTTTC
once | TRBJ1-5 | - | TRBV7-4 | CASSLAASNQPQHF | TGTGCCAGCAGCTTAGCAGCGAGCAATCAGCCCCAGCATTTT
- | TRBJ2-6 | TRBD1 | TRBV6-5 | CASRTGETGANVLTF | TGTGCCAGTAGGACAGGGGAGACTGGGGCCAACGTCCTGACTTTC
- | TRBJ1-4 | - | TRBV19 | CASSIGRGKEKLFF | TGTGCCAGTAGTATCGGCAGGGGTAAAGAAAAACTGTTTTTT
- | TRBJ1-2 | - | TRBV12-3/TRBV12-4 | CASSTGRRVGYTF | TGTGCCAGCAGCACCGGCAGGAGGGTTGGCTACACCTTC
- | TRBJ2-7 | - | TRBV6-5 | CASSYSWRAYEQYF | TGTGCCAGCAGTTACTCTTGGCGGGCCTACGAGCAGTACTTC
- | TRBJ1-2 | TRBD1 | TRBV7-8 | CASSLDRGGNYGYTF | TGTGCCAGCAGCTTGGACAGGGGAGGAAACTATGGCTACACCTTC
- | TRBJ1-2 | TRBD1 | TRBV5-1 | CASRVDRGESYTF | TGCGCCAGCAGGGTTGACAGGGGTGAAAGCTACACCTTC
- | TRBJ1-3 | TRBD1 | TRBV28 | CASGNRGLLSGNTIYF | TGTGCCAGCGGCAACAGGGGCCTCCTCTCTGGAAACACCATATATTTT
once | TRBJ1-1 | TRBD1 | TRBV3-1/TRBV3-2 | CASSQPGTEKPNEAFF | TGTGCCAGCAGCCAGCCCGGGACAGAAAAACCAAATGAAGCTTTCTTT
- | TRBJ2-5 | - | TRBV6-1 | CASSEALAGATQETQYF | TGTGCCAGCAGTGAAGCGCTGGCGGGGGCCACCCAAGAGACCCAGTACTTC
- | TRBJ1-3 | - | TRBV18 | CASLQGISGNTIYF | TGTGCCAGCTTACAGGGAATCTCTGGAAACACCATATATTTT
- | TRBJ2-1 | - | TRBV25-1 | CASSDSLQGRSYNEQFF | TGTGCCAGCAGTGATTCTCTCCAGGGTCGCTCCTACAATGAGCAGTTCTTC
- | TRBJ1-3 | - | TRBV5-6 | CASTLGWGPGNTIYF | TGTGCCAGCACACTGGGTTGGGGGCCAGGAAACACCATATATTTT
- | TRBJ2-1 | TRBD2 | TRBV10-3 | CAISEHEGTSGRYNEQFF | TGTGCCATCAGTGAGCACGAAGGGACTAGCGGGAGGTACAATGAGCAGTTCTTC
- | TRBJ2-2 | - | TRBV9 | CASQTTPNTGELFF | TGTGCCAGCCAGACTACCCCGAACACCGGGGAGCTGTTTTTT
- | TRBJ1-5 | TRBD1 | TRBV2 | CASSERTGGGQPQHF | TGTGCCAGCAGTGAGAGGACAGGGGGTGGTCAGCCCCAGCATTTT